These 5 T cell receptor beta chains originate from one sample sequenced in a study of human T cells and chemical hapten exposure. In TCRdb, the RACE reads were re-called with MiXCR into one record per CDR3 protein. The repertoire holds about 140,000 distinct CDR3 sequences, with around 11% as singletons. Time point: patch test 2, 6 weeks after DPC sensitization. Sample treatment: therapeutic diphenylcyclopropenone sensitization with weekly scalp DPC. This material consisted of whole blood, taken in connection with sensitization to the hapten diphenylcyclopropenone (DPC). Receptors were obtained from a woman between 45 and 65 years old with alopecia areata. Some clones in this sample may be carry-over from other donors' samples.

In its sample, this clonotype was seen a few times. V usage is TRBV5-5 and J usage is TRBJ2-3, with TRBD2 matching over 7 bases. Germline lookup yields CDR1 SGHKS and CDR2 YYEKEE (reference sequence). CDR3 size: 17 residues. Unmatched junction bases numbered 18, after V lost 0 bases and J lost 11 bases. The CDR3 reads CASSLAWASGGGSRQYF. The CDR3 DNA reads as TGTGCCAGCAGCTTGGCGTGGGCCTCGGGAGGAGGAAGCAGGCAGTATTTT. Full variable domain (remainder filled in from reference TRBV5-5 and TRBJ2-3): DAGVTQSPTHLIKTRGQQVTLRCSPISGHKSVSWYQQVLGQGPQFIFQYYEKEERGRGNFPDRFSARQFPNYSSELNVNALLLGDSALYLCASSLAWASGGGSRQYFGPGTRLTVL.

This clonotype has only a few counts. The V call is TRBV7-2, the J call TRBJ2-5, with 7 bases aligning to TRBD2. The J segment lost 1 base and the V segment lost 4 bases, leaving 3 bases of the junction unmatched. CDR1 and CDR2 (germline): SGHTA, FQGNSA. This CDR3 spans 14 amino acids. CDR3 in amino acids: CASSWRTSQETQYF. The CDR3 coding sequence is TGTGCCAGCAGCTGGAGGACTAGCCAAGAGACCCAGTACTTC.

This chain joins TRBV5-1 and TRBJ1-3, with 8 bases matching TRBD1. The CDR3 sequence is 16 residues long. Germline CDR1 and CDR2: SGHRS and YFSETQ. Trimming cost V 4 bases and J 2 bases; bases outside gene matches: 8. CDR3 region: CASSRTQGAAGNTIYF. CDR3 DNA sequence: TGCGCCAGCAGCCGGACCCAGGGGGCAGCTGGAAACACCATATATTTT.

The chain joins TRBV7-8 to TRBJ2-4, with 7 bases aligning to TRBD1. The germline CDR1 and CDR2 sequences are SGHVS and FQNEAQ. The CDR3 covers 19 residues. J gave up 1 base and V 1 base, and 13 bases lay outside the gene matches. The CDR3 DNA reads TGTGCCAGCAGCTTAGTTAGTACGGGGATGACAGGGGCCAAAAACATTCAGTACTTC. As protein: CASSLVSTGMTGAKNIQYF.

This rearrangement joins TRBV7-8 to TRBJ2-5, with D hard to call. The V end was cut by 1 base, the J end by 0 bases, with 6 bases between. Germline values: CDR1 SGHVS, CDR2 FQNEAQ. This CDR3 comprises 14 residues. CDR3 loop: CASSLEVYQETQYF. The CDR3 nucleotides read TGTGCCAGCAGCTTAGAGGTGTACCAAGAGACCCAGTACTTC.